This T cell receptor beta chain derives from a study of blood T cell repertoires in COVID-19 (TCRdb year 2020). Study-level background: Collaborator samples came from the United States, Italy and Spain and covered acute and convalescent phases of COVID-19. The prospective study material was composed of cDNA or gDNA derived from T cells, B-cell-depleted T cells, or PBMCs. Subjects who had been exposed to COVID-19, were actively infected with it, or had recovered from it provided the deeply sampled blood TCRbeta repertoires that made up the dataset. A freely available public database, intended as a resource for researchers studying the immune response to SARS-CoV-2, is where the repertoires were released. Samples were obtained from the ongoing ImmuneRACE study (first 160 participants) and from over a thousand subjects provided by 6 global collaborators. A de-identified subject ID, COVID-19 status, age in years and sex were almost always included in the sample metadata. Where HLA class I and class II types were available, the types were taken from metadata supplied by the sample provider, not from assay-based typing.

For this clone: Its antigen is not yet known. Per-nucleotide qualities are absent, and no much larger clonotype sits a single base away.

The immunoSEQ Assay, a bias-controlled multiplex PCR, was used to amplify TCRbeta CDR3 regions from genomic DNA. Turning to the authors' computational methods: Nucleated cell counts per sample were estimated from amplification of reference gene primers within the assay. Sequence reads were collapsed and filtered to measure the absolute abundance of every unique TCRbeta CDR3 rearrangement. For each sample, productive Simpson clonality was calculated as the square root of Simpson's diversity index across productive rearrangements. The immuneACCESS repertoire file appears here via TCRdb, limited to in-frame rearrangements. These files lack a portion of the clones; in checked studies, under half of the deficit traces to unresolved V genes, and the cause of the others is not known. That table supplies the V and J calls and clone size; D and trimming were determined from the DNA. This sample lists around 80,000 clones; under 85% were detected once. The ten largest clones capture 9% of the sample.

Collaborating institutions collected whole blood in K2EDTA tubes following their own protocols. Collaborator samples were shipped for TCRbeta analysis as frozen whole blood, isolated PBMCs, or DNA extracted from either sample type. What the work shows at the level of the full study, not this receptor alone: The amount of clinical and demographic metadata varied by source and participant and was provided uncurated.

Inclusive of the bounding cysteine and phenylalanine, the CDR3 is 10 residues long. The DNA shown is the 30-base CDR3, in frame from base 1. Reading the germline V gene (reference sequence) gives CDR1 MNHNY and CDR2 SVGAGI. V is cut by 6 bases and J by 8 bases, and the space between the germline ends is 7 bases. The origin of this receptor is a human donor in a cohort sampled during active COVID-19. The specimen sequenced was peripheral blood. The sequence links TRBV6-6 to TRBJ1-2; the D gene remains uncertain. The nucleotide sequence reads as follows: TGTGCCAGCAGCTACGAGGGCTACACCTTC. Its translation reads: CASSYEGYTF.